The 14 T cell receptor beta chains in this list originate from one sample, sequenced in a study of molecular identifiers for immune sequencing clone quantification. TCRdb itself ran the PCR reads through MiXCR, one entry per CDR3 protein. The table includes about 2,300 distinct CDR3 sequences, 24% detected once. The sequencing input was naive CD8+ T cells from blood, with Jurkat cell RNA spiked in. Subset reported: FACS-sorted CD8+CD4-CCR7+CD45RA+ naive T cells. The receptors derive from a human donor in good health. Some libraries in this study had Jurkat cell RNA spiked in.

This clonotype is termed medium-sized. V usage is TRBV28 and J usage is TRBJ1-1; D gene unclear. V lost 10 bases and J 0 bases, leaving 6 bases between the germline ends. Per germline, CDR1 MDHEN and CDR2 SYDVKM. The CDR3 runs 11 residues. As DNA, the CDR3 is TGTGCCACCTCAGTGAACACTGAAGCTTTCTTT. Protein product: CATSVNTEAFF.

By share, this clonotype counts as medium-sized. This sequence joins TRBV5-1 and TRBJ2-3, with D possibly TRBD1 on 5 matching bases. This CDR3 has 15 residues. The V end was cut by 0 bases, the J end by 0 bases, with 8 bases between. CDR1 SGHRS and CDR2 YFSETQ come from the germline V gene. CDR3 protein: CASSLERGSTDTQYF. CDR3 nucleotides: TGCGCCAGCAGCTTGGAAAGGGGTAGCACAGATACGCAGTATTTT.

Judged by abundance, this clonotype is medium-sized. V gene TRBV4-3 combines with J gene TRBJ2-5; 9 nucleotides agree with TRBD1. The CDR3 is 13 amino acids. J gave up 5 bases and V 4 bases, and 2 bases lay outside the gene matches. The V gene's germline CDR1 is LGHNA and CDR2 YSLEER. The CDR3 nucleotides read TGCGCCAGCAGCCCCGGACAGGGGGAGACCCAGTACTTC. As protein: CASSPGQGETQYF.

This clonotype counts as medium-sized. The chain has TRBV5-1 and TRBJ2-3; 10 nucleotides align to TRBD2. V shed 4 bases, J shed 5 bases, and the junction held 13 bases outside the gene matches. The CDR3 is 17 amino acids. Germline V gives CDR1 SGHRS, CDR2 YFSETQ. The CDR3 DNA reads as TGCGCCAGCAGCAACCCCCCAGCGGGAGGGCCGGAAGATACGCAGTATTTT. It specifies CASSNPPAGGPEDTQYF.

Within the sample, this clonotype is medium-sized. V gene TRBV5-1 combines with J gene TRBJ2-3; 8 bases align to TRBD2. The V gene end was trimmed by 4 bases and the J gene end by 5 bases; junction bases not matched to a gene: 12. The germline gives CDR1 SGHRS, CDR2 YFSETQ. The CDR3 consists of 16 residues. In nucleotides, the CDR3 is TGCGCCAGCAGCCCCGGGGTAGCGGGAAGGGAAGATACGCAGTATTTT. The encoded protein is CASSPGVAGREDTQYF.

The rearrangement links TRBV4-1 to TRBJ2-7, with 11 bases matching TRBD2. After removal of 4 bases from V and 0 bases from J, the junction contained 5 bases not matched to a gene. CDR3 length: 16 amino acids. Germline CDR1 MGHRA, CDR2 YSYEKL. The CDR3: CASSPSGLADSYEQYF. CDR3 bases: TGCGCCAGCAGCCCATCGGGACTAGCGGACTCCTACGAGCAGTACTTC.

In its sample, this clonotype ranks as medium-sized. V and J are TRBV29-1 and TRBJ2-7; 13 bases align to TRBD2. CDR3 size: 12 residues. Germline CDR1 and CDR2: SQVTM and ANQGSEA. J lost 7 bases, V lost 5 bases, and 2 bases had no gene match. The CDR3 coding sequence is TGCAGCGTTTCGGGACTAGCGGGAGAGCAGTACTTC. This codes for CSVSGLAGEQYF.

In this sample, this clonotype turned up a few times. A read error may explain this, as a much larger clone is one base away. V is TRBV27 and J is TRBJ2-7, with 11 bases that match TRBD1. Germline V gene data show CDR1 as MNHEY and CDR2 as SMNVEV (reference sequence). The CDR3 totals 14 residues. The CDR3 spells CASSWRTGGYKQYF. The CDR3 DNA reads TGTGCCAGCAGTTGGAGGACAGGGGGCTACAAGCAGTACTTC.

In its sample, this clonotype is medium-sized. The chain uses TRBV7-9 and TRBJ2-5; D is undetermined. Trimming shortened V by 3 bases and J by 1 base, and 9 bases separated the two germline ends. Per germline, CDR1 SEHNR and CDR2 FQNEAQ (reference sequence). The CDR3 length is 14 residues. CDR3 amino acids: CASSLDGSQETQYF. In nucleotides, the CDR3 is TGTGCCAGCAGCTTGGACGGGTCCCAAGAGACCCAGTACTTC.

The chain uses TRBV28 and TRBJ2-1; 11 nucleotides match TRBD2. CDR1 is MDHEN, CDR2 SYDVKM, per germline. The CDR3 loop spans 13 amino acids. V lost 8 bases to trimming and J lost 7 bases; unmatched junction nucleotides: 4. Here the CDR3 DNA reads TGTGCCAGCCGGGGACTAGCGGCGAATGAGCAGTTCTTC. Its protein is CASRGLAANEQFF.

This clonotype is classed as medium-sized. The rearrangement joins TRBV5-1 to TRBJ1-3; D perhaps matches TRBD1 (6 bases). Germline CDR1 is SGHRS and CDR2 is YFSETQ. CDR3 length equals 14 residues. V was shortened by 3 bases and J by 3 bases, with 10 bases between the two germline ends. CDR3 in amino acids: CASSSDRLGNTIYF. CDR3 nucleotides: TGCGCCAGCAGCTCGGACAGACTTGGAAACACCATATATTTT.

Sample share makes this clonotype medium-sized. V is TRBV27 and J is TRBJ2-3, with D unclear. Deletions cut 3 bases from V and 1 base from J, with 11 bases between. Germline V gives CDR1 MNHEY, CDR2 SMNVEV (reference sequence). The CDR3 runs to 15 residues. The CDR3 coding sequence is TGTGCCAGCAGTTTCTTGGCTAGTGGCACAGATACGCAGTATTTT. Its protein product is CASSFLASGTDTQYF.

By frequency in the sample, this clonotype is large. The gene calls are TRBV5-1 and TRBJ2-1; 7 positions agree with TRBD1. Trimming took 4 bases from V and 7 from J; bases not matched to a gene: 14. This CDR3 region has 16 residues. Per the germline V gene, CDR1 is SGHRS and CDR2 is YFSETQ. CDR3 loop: CASSTTGVGYVNEQFF. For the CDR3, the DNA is TGCGCCAGCAGCACCACAGGGGTGGGGTACGTGAATGAGCAGTTCTTC. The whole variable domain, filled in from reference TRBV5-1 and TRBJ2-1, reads KAGVTQTPRYLIKTRGQQVTLSCSPISGHRSVSWYQQTPGQGLQFLFEYFSETQRNKGNFPGRFSGRQFSNSRSEMNVSTLELGDSALYLCASSTTGVGYVNEQFFGPGTRLTVL.

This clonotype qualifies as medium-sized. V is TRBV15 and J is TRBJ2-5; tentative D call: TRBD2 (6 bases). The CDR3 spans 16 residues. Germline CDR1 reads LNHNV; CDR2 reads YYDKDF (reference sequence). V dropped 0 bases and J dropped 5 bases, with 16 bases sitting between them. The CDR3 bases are TGTGCCACCAGCAGAGATCCCGGTCGGGGGAGCGAGACCCAGTACTTC. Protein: CATSRDPGRGSETQYF.